Presented here are 29 T cell receptor beta chains from one specimen sequenced in a study of early T cells in non-severe SARS-CoV-2 infection. TCRdb analysed the 5' RACE reads with MiXCR anew, one entry per CDR3 protein. The table lists tens of thousands of distinct CDR3 sequences, 13% of them singletons, with around 1.1% in the top ten. The sample taken for sequencing was whole blood. These receptors all stem from an adult who was a healthcare worker with PCR-confirmed SARS-CoV-2 infection or an uninfected control (not recorded which).

V is TRBV7-9 and J is TRBJ1-6, with TRBD1 as a possible D gene (6 bases). Germline V gives CDR1 SEHNR, CDR2 FQNEAQ (reference sequence). The germline V and J ends were trimmed by 3 bases and 10 bases, with 16 bases remaining between them. There are 15 residues in the CDR3. The CDR3 nucleotides read TGTGCCAGCAGCTTTGGTCAGGGGCGTGGATCACCCCTCCACTTT. Protein sequence: CASSFGQGRGSPLHF.

This clonotype has at least ten counts. The rearrangement joins TRBV20-1 to TRBJ2-5; 10 nucleotides match TRBD1. The CDR3 spans 16 residues. V was clipped by 6 bases and J by 2 bases; unmatched bases: 12. Germline lookup yields CDR1 DFQATT and CDR2 SNEGSKA (reference sequence). CDR3 amino acids: CSALPRDRGLQETQYF. Here the CDR3 DNA reads TGCAGTGCACTTCCTCGGGACAGGGGATTGCAAGAGACCCAGTACTTC.

This clonotype was counted ten times or more. CDR3 coding DNA: TGTGCCAGCAGCTATAAAAACACCATATATTTT. Translation gives CASSYKNTIYF. The chain couples TRBV5-4 to TRBJ1-3; D gene unclear. The CDR3 consists of 11 residues. Germline V gene lookup returns CDR1 SGHNT and CDR2 YYREEE (reference sequence). V shed 3 bases and J shed 6 bases, with 4 bases lying between them.

The V and J genes are TRBV7-6 and TRBJ2-5; the D gene is possibly TRBD2 (5 bases). CDR1 and CDR2 from the germline V gene are SGHVS and FNYEAQ. The CDR3 extends over 14 amino acids. V was trimmed by 0 bases and J by 5 bases, leaving 10 bases between them. CDR3 in DNA: TGTGCCAGCAGCTTAGCCCTAGCCCCCGAGACCCAGTACTTC. Amino acids: CASSLALAPETQYF.

V usage is TRBV25-1 and J usage is TRBJ1-4; no firm D call. Germline values: CDR1 MGHDK, CDR2 SYGVNS. The length of the CDR3 is 14 residues. Trimming pared 3 bases from V and 8 bases from J, leaving 13 bases between. The CDR3 DNA reads as TGTGCCAGCAGTGATCAGGTCCATGGGGAAAAACTGTTTTTT. Its translation is CASSDQVHGEKLFF.

This clonotype was counted a few times. The J gene is TRBJ2-3, the V gene TRBV28; D ambiguous. The germline CDR1 and CDR2 sequences are MDHEN and SYDVKM. The CDR3 is 10 amino acids. V lost 8 bases and J 6 bases, leaving 6 bases between the germline ends. In nucleotides, the CDR3 is TGTGCCAGCGCCGGTGATACGCAGTATTTT. Residues: CASAGDTQYF.

The rearrangement links TRBV20-1 to TRBJ2-7; possibly TRBD1 or TRBD2 for D (6 bases each). Trimming shortened V by 4 bases and J by 8 bases, and 21 bases separated the two germline ends. CDR1 DFQATT and CDR2 SNEGSKA come from the germline V gene (reference sequence). This CDR3 is built from 14 residues. The CDR3 nucleotides are TGCAGTGCTATCCCTTCAGGGGACTGGAAGAAGCAGTACTTC. This sequence encodes CSAIPSGDWKKQYF.

The sample holds many counts of this clonotype. The CDR3 sequence is CASRYTTEAFF. The CDR3 bases are TGTGCCAGCAGATATACCACTGAAGCTTTCTTT. This rearrangement joins TRBV28 to TRBJ1-1; D is unresolved. CDR1 and CDR2 (germline): MDHEN, SYDVKM. The CDR3 contains 11 residues. Deletions cut 6 bases from V and 4 bases from J, with 6 bases between.

This clonotype has more than one count but fewer than ten. The chain carries TRBV12-5 and TRBJ1-5; D call uncertain. Germline V gene lookup returns CDR1 LGHNT and CDR2 FRNRAP. The CDR3 loop spans 14 amino acids. V was shortened by 5 bases and J by 6 bases, with 14 bases between the two germline ends. CDR3 protein: CASGPTQPGQPQHF. CDR3 coding DNA: TGTGCTAGTGGTCCTACCCAACCGGGTCAGCCCCAGCATTTT.

In this sample, this clonotype turned up many times. The chain uses TRBV4-2 and TRBJ2-7, with D unresolved. V lost 0 bases and J 4 bases, leaving 10 bases between the germline ends. Per the germline V gene, CDR1 is LGHNA and CDR2 is YNFKEQ. This CDR3 region has 14 residues. CDR3 sequence reads: CASSQDGPPYEQYF. The CDR3 DNA reads TGTGCCAGCAGCCAAGATGGGCCGCCTTACGAGCAGTACTTC.

This clonotype was seen many times. This chain links TRBV18 with TRBJ1-6; D is undetermined. Looked up from germline, CDR1 is KGHSH and CDR2 is LQKENI. V was cut by 2 bases and J by 2 bases, with 13 bases left in between. The CDR3 totals 17 residues. CDR3 sequence reads: CASSPKGGLTYNSPLHF. As DNA, the CDR3 is TGTGCCAGCTCACCAAAGGGAGGACTCACCTATAATTCACCCCTCCACTTT.

This clonotype was seen a few times. V gene TRBV20-1 combines with J gene TRBJ2-3; tentative D call: TRBD2 (5 bases). This CDR3 has 13 residues. Germline loops: CDR1 DFQATT, CDR2 SNEGSKA (reference sequence). V lost 6 bases to trimming and J lost 4 bases, with 14 bases between them. The CDR3 spells CSARGLDPDTQYF. Here the CDR3 DNA reads TGCAGTGCCCGGGGTCTCGACCCAGATACGCAGTATTTT.

The chain joins TRBV28 to TRBJ2-3; no clear D. Germline V CDR1 and CDR2: MDHEN, SYDVKM. The CDR3 runs 13 residues. The V end lost 5 bases, the J end lost 7 bases, and 13 bases lay between the germline ends. The DNA for the CDR3 is TGTGCCAGCAGTGCGTCTAGTATACATACGCAGTATTTT. It codes for CASSASSIHTQYF.

In this sample, this clonotype turned up many times. The chain uses TRBV3-1 and TRBJ2-3; TRBD2 agrees at 7 bases. Germline CDR1 reads LGHDT; CDR2 reads YNNKEL (reference sequence). The CDR3 is 16 residues long. Losses at the gene ends were 3 bases for V and 1 base for J; bases not matched to a gene: 7. For the CDR3, the DNA is TGTGCCAGCAGCCAGAGAAGCGGGATCCGCACAGATACGCAGTATTTT. Its protein product is CASSQRSGIRTDTQYF.

This clonotype has only a few counts. The chain recombines TRBV7-8 with TRBJ2-7; D remains ambiguous. There are 14 residues in the CDR3. The germline V gene has CDR1 SGHVS and CDR2 FQNEAQ. Trimming took 5 bases from V and 7 from J, leaving 18 bases between them. The CDR3 DNA reads TGTGCCAGCAGCCCATCGGGTCGGTTTTGGGAGCAGTACTTC. Translated: CASSPSGRFWEQYF.

The table lists this clonotype with many counts. J is TRBJ2-3 and V is TRBV7-9, with TRBD2 identical over 10 bases. The CDR3 length is 17 residues. Germline CDR1 is SEHNR and CDR2 is FQNEAQ (reference sequence). After removal of 5 bases from V and 2 bases from J, the junction contained 10 bases not matched to a gene. The chain's CDR3 is CASSRLGAGGATDTQYF. The CDR3 DNA sequence: TGTGCCAGCAGCCGCCTTGGAGCGGGAGGGGCCACAGATACGCAGTATTTT.

The chain couples TRBV27 to TRBJ2-2, with a weak D call TRBD1 (5 bases). The length of the CDR3 is 14 residues. The germline V gene encodes CDR1 MNHEY and CDR2 SMNVEV (reference sequence). V lost 2 bases to trimming and J lost 2 bases, with 6 bases between them. CDR3 region: CASSLRGNTGELFF. The CDR3 nucleotides are TGTGCCAGCAGTTTAAGGGGAAACACCGGGGAGCTGTTTTTT.

At least ten counts were recorded for this clonotype. The V and J genes are TRBV6-5 and TRBJ1-2; the D gene is possibly TRBD1 (6 bases). This CDR3 has 13 residues. V shed 3 bases and J shed 6 bases, with 11 bases lying between them. The V gene's germline CDR1 is MNHEY and CDR2 SVGAGI. Written as DNA, the CDR3 is TGTGCCAGCAGTTATTCTCACAGGGATGGCTACACCTTC. Translation: CASSYSHRDGYTF.

The chain joins TRBV12-3 or TRBV12-4 to TRBJ2-1; 8 bases match TRBD1. The CDR3 is 12 residues long. V was clipped by 6 bases and J by 8 bases; unmatched bases: 3. The CDR3: CASSPGGYEQFF. CDR3 sequence (DNA): TGTGCCAGCAGCCCAGGGGGCTATGAGCAGTTCTTC.

This clonotype was observed at least ten times. The chain recombines TRBV29-1 with TRBJ2-5; 9 positions agree with TRBD1. With V trimmed by 6 bases and J by 4 bases, 9 bases remained unmatched. CDR1 and CDR2 from the germline V gene are SQVTM and ANQGSEA. The CDR3 contains 14 residues. DNA for the CDR3: TGCAGCGTGCACACCGGGACAGGGTTAGAGACCCAGTACTTC. This codes for CSVHTGTGLETQYF.

The chain has TRBV7-8 and TRBJ2-1, with TRBD2 matching 14 bases. With V trimmed by 4 bases and J by 2 bases, 10 bases remained unmatched. Germline assignment: CDR1 SGHVS and CDR2 FQNEAQ. The CDR3 covers 19 residues. The CDR3 here is CASSSPTSGRAVTYNEQFF. The DNA of the CDR3 is TGTGCCAGCAGCTCCCCGACTAGCGGGAGGGCCGTGACCTACAATGAGCAGTTCTTC.

This chain joins TRBV11-2 and TRBJ2-2, with 8 positions matching TRBD1. The CDR3 consists of 15 residues. V dropped 10 bases and J dropped 0; count of bases not matched to a gene: 7. CDR1 and CDR2 from the germline V gene are SGHAT and FQNNGV. CDR3 DNA sequence: TGTGCCAACCCCTCAGGGGGCTCGAACACCGGGGAGCTGTTTTTT. Translated, it gives CANPSGGSNTGELFF.

This clonotype was counted ten times or more. The rearrangement uses TRBV10-3 and TRBJ2-3, with D perhaps matching TRBD1 or TRBD2 (5 bases each). Per germline, CDR1 ENHRY and CDR2 SYGVKD. This CDR3 region has 17 residues. With 4 bases removed from V and 3 bases from J, the gap between germline ends came to 20 bases. The CDR3 spells CAISASGPGWGTDTQYF. CDR3 nucleotide sequence: TGTGCCATCAGTGCTTCCGGTCCAGGGTGGGGGACAGATACGCAGTATTTT.

This chain links TRBV29-1 with TRBJ2-2; 9 bases line up with TRBD1. CDR3 length: 13 amino acids. Looked up from germline, CDR1 is SQVTM and CDR2 is ANQGSEA. The V segment lost 5 bases and the J segment 6 bases; nucleotides outside the gene matches: 4. CDR3: CSVMGQGAGELFF. The CDR3 DNA sequence: TGCAGCGTTATGGGACAGGGCGCCGGGGAGCTGTTTTTT.

This clonotype was counted ten times or more. The genes are TRBV6-5 and TRBJ1-2; D gene uncertain. The CDR3 spans 12 residues. Trimming pared 6 bases from V and 4 bases from J, leaving 9 bases between. Germline loops: CDR1 MNHEY, CDR2 SVGAGI. The CDR3 loop reads CASSPSGYGYTF. The CDR3 DNA is TGTGCCAGCAGCCCGTCTGGCTATGGCTACACCTTC.

This clonotype was recorded many times. The CDR3 is CASSGTPLGAFF. As DNA, the CDR3 is TGTGCCAGCAGTGGGACACCTTTGGGAGCTTTCTTT. The chain employs TRBV12-3 or TRBV12-4 and TRBJ1-1; a weak D match, TRBD1 (6 bases). V shed 5 bases and J shed 10 bases, with 14 bases lying between them. This CDR3 has 12 amino acids.

This clonotype was detected only a few times. The V call is TRBV20-1, the J call TRBJ1-5; D not certain. Trimming shortened V by 3 bases and J by 4 bases, and 16 bases separated the two germline ends. Germline loops: CDR1 DFQATT, CDR2 SNEGSKA (reference sequence). The CDR3 totals 15 residues. The CDR3 region is CSASIQTSGNQPQHF. The CDR3 DNA reads TGCAGTGCTAGCATTCAAACGTCGGGGAATCAGCCCCAGCATTTT.

Ten or more counts support this clonotype. The genes are TRBV7-9 and TRBJ1-5, with a tentative D call TRBD1 (6 bases). CDR1 is SEHNR, CDR2 FQNEAQ, per germline (reference sequence). The CDR3 loop spans 14 amino acids. Trimming removed 1 base at V and 5 bases at J, with 9 bases between. CDR3 DNA: TGTGCCAGCAGCTTAGGGGGGCCAGATCAGCCCCAGCATTTT. Translating it yields CASSLGGPDQPQHF.

This clonotype was detected only a few times. This rearrangement joins TRBV9 to TRBJ1-3, with D unresolved. CDR3 size: 13 residues. With 3 bases removed from V and 0 bases from J, the gap between germline ends came to 4 bases. The germline V gene encodes CDR1 SGDLS and CDR2 YYNGEE. The CDR3 nucleotides read TGTGCCAGCAGCGACAACTCTGGAAACACCATATATTTT. It is translated as CASSDNSGNTIYF.